This TCR beta chain comes out of a study of cytomegalovirus exposure and HLA in healthy donors. Study findings and constraints: The CMV antigen specificity of a few CMV-associated chains was confirmed through in vitro analysis. A previous analysis found most TCR beta V segments productive roughly 87% or roughly 30% of the time. The investigators catalogued 150 or so TCR beta chains as cytomegalovirus-associated.

Details on this clone: The antigen remains undetermined.

Germline-derived CDR1 and CDR2 are MDHEN and SYDVKM. The V end was cut by 6 bases, the J end by 1 base, with 9 bases between. CDR3 length: 13 amino acids. PCR amplification relied on 60 Vbeta primers (plus 13 Jbeta primers). Libraries were prepared by immunoSEQ multiplex PCR; TCRdb keeps only in-frame clonotypes and omits some of them. This sample has 85,000 to 100,000 clones; approximately 89% occur once, and the top ten carry 8% to 10%. The sequenced sample consisted of PBMCs. The source is a man aged 25 to 45 in good health and CMV-seropositive. The chain is built from TRBV28 and TRBJ1-1; tentative D call: TRBD1 (5 bases). The CDR3 protein is CASRNTGNTEAFF. The CDR3, as DNA: TGTGCCAGCAGAAATACAGGGAACACTGAAGCTTTCTTT.